This T cell receptor (beta chain) was captured by sequencing in a study of blood T cells in healthy people across ages. Overall study results and limits: In the absence of known donor CMV status, changes in expanded clonotypes were possibly confounded.

For the second PCR, which ran for roughly 6 to 12 cycles, a sample-barcoded 5' primer and a J-beta primer mix were used. Using its own MiXCR run on the 5' RACE reads, TCRdb lists one record per CDR3 protein. The data hold hundreds of thousands of distinct CDR3 sequences, with less than 60% observed a single time. This clonotype has only a few counts. Its antigen is unidentified. V shed 3 bases, J shed 2 bases, and the junction held 3 bases outside the gene matches. The CDR3 length is 15 residues. This TCR derives from an elderly man in good health. Source material: blood. The J gene is TRBJ2-5, the V gene TRBV12-3 or TRBV12-4; 10 bases align to TRBD2. CDR3: CASSFGSGGQETQYF. CDR3 in DNA: TGTGCCAGCAGTTTCGGTAGCGGGGGGCAAGAGACCCAGTACTTC.